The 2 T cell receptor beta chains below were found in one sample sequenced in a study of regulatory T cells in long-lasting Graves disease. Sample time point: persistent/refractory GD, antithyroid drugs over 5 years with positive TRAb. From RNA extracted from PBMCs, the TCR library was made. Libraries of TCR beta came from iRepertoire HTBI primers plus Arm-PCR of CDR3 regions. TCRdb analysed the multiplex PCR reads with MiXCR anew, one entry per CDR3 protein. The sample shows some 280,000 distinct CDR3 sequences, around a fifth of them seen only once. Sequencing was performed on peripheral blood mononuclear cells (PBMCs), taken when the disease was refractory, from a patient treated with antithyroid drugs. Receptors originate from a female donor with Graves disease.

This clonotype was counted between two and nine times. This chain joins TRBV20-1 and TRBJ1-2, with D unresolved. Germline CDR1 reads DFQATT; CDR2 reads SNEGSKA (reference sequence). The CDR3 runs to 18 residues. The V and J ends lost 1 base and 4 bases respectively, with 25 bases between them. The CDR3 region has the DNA TGCAGTGCTAGAGGTATCGGACGGAGACCGGGCACTGTCTATGGCTACACCTTC. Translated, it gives CSARGIGRRPGTVYGYTF.

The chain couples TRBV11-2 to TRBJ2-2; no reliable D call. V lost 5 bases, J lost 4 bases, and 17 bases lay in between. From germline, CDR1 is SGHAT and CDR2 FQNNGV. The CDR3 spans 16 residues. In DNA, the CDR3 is TGTGCCAGCAGCCCACTACTGTCTGAGCCCACCGGGGAGCTGTTTTTT. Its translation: CASSPLLSEPTGELFF.